The text below deals with one TCR beta chain. The CDR3 covers 13 residues. Germline V gives CDR1 SQVTM, CDR2 ANQGSEA. Trimming removed 5 bases from V and 2 bases from J, with 11 bases in between. Naive CD8 cells lacked CD45RO, underwent positive selection for CCR7 and left out terminally differentiated effector memory CD45RA+ cells. These data come from a study of shared clonotypes between healthy human individuals. Several immunoSEQ 96-well plates shared each subset's DNA, each plate a replicate. In the original processing: Sequence data from immunoSEQ were junction-only and lacked quality scores; consequently, filtering differed. The method was immunoSEQ multiplex PCR; TCRdb's version includes in-frame clones alone and lacks a portion of them. D and trimming come from the DNA, and the V and J calls and clone size come from that table. The data show 650,000 to 800,000 clones, 92% seen once.

The TCR comes from a man younger than 45 in good health. Material: naive CD8+ T cells sorted from blood. V is TRBV29-1 and J is TRBJ2-3; possibly TRBD1 or TRBD2 for D (5 bases each). The CDR3 nucleotides are TGCAGCGTTTTCGGGGCTAACACAGATACGCAGTATTTT. Its protein product is CSVFGANTDTQYF.